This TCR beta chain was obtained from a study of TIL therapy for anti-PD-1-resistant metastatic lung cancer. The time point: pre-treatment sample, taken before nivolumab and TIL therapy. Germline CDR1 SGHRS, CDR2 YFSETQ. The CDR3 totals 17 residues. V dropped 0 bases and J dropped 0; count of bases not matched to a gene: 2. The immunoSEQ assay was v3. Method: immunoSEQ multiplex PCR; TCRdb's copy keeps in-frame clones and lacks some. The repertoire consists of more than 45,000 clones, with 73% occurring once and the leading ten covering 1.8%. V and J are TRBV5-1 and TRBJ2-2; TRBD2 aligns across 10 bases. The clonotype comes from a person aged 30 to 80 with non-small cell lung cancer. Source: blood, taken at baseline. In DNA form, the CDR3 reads TGCGCCAGCAGCTTGGTCGGACTAGCGGCGAACACCGGGGAGCTGTTTTTT. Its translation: CASSLVGLAANTGELFF. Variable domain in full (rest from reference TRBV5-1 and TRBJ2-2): KAGVTQTPRYLIKTRGQQVTLSCSPISGHRSVSWYQQTPGQGLQFLFEYFSETQRNKGNFPGRFSGRQFSNSRSEMNVSTLELGDSALYLCASSLVGLAANTGELFFGEGSRLTVL.